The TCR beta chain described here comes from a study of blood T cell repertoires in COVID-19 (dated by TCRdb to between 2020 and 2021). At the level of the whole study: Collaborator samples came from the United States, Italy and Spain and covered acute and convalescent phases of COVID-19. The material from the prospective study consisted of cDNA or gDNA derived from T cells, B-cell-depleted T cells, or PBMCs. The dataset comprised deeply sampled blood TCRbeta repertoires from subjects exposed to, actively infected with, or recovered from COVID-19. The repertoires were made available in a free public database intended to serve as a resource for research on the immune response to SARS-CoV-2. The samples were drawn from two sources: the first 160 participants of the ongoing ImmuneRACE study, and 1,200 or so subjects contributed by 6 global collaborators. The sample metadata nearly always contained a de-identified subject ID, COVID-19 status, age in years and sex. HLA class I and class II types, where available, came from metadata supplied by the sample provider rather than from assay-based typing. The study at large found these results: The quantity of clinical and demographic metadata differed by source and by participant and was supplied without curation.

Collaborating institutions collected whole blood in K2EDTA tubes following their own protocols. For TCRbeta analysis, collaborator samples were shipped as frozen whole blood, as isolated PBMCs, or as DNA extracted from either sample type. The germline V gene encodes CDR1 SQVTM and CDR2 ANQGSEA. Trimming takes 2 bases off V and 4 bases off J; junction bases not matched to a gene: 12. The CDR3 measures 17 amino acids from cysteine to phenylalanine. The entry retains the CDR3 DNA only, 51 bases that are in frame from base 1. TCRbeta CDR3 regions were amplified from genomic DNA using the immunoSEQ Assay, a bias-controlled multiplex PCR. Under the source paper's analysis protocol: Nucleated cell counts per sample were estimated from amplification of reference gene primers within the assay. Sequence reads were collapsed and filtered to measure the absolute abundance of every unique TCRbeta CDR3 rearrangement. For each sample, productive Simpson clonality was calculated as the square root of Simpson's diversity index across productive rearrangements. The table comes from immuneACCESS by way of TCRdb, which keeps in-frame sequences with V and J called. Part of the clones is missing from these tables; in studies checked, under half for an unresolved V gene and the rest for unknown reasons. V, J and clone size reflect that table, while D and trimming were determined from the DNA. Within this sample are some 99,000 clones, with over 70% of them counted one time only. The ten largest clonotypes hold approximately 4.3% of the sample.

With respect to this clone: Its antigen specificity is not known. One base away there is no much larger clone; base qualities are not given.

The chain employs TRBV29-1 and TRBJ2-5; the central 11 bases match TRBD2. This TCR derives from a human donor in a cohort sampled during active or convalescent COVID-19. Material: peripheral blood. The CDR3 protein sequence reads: CSVEKGLAEALGETQYF. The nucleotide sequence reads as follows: TGCAGCGTTGAAAAGGGACTAGCGGAAGCCCTGGGAGAGACCCAGTACTTC.